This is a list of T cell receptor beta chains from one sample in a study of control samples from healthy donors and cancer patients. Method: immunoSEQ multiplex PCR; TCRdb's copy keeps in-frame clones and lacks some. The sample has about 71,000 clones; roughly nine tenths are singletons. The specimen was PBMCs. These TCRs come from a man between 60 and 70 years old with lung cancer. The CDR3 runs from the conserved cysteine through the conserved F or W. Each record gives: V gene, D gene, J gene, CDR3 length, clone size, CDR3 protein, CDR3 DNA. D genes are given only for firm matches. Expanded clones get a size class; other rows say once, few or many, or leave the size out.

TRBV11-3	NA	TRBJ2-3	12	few	CASSGGTDTQYF	TGTGCCAGCAGTGGGGGAACAGATACGCAGTATTTT
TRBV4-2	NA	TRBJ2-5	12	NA	CASSQADGTQYF	TGTGCCAGCAGCCAAGCAGATGGGACCCAGTACTTC
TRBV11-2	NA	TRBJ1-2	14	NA	CASSPGAEFYGYTF	TGTGCCAGCAGCCCCGGGGCAGAATTCTATGGCTACACCTTC
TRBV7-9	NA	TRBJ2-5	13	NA	CASSIHTGETQYF	TGTGCCAGCAGCATCCACACAGGGGAGACCCAGTACTTC
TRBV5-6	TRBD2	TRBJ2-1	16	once	CASRQGLAGGKNEQFF	TGTGCCAGCAGACAGGGACTAGCGGGGGGAAAGAATGAGCAGTTCTTC
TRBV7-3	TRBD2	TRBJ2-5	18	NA	CASSLTSQRGGGQETQYF	TGTGCCAGCAGCTTAACGAGTCAGAGGGGCGGGGGCCAAGAGACCCAGTACTTC
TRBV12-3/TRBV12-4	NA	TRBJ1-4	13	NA	CASSPSGNEKLFF	TGTGCCAGCAGTCCCTCGGGTAATGAAAAACTGTTTTTT
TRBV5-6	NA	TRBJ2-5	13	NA	CASVRQNQETQYF	TGTGCCAGCGTTCGGCAGAACCAAGAGACCCAGTACTTC
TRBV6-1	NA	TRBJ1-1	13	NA	CASSSIGNTEAFF	TGTGCCAGCAGTTCTATCGGGAACACTGAAGCTTTCTTT
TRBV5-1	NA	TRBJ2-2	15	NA	CASSLGTGNTGELFF	TGCGCCAGCAGCTTGGGGACGGGAAACACCGGGGAGCTGTTTTTT
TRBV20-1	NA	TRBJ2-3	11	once	CSVSPADTQYF	TGCAGTGTAAGTCCCGCAGATACGCAGTATTTT
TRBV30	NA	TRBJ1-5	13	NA	CAWSAARNQPQHF	TGTGCCTGGAGCGCCGCCCGGAATCAGCCCCAGCATTTT
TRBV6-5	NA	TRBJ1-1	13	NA	CASSYVVTGPTFF	TGTGCCAGCAGTTACGTTGTCACAGGTCCAACTTTCTTT
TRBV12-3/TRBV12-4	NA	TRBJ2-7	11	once	CASSLFSEQYF	TGTGCCAGCAGTTTGTTCTCCGAGCAGTACTTC
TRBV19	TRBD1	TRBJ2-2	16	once	CASGRQGDANTGELFF	TGTGCCAGTGGGAGACAGGGGGATGCGAACACCGGGGAGCTGTTTTTT
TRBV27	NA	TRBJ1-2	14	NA	CASSLRTDNYGYTF	TGTGCCAGCAGTTTACGGACCGATAACTATGGCTACACCTTC
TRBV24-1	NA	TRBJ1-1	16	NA	CATSDSQGLGEPEAFF	TGTGCCACCAGTGATTCCCAGGGTTTGGGCGAACCTGAAGCTTTCTTT
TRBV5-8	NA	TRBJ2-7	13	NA	CASSRRFLDEQYF	TGTGCCAGCAGCCGGAGGTTTCTGGACGAGCAGTACTTC
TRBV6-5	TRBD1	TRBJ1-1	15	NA	CASSFDRGPNTEAFF	TGTGCCAGCAGTTTTGACAGGGGGCCGAACACTGAAGCTTTCTTT
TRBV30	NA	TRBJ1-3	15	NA	CAWSGWRTPGNTIYF	TGTGCCTGGAGTGGATGGCGGACTCCTGGAAACACCATATATTTT
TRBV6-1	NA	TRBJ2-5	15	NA	CASSEVGIMEETQYF	TGTGCCAGCAGTGAAGTAGGCATCATGGAAGAGACCCAGTACTTC
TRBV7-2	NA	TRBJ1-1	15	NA	CASSLALPGRTEAFF	TGTGCCAGCAGCTTAGCGCTGCCCGGCCGGACTGAAGCTTTCTTT
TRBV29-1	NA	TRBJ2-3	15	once	CSVEPAHGGTDTQYF	TGCAGCGTTGAACCGGCCCATGGGGGCACAGATACGCAGTATTTT
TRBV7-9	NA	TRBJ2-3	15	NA	CASSLGQDATDTQYF	TGTGCCAGCAGCTTAGGACAGGACGCCACAGATACGCAGTATTTT
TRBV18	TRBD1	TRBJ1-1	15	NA	CASTGGASMNTEAFF	TGTGCCAGTACAGGGGGGGCGAGTATGAACACTGAAGCTTTCTTT
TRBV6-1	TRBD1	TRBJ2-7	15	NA	CASSEADRVVYEQYF	TGTGCCAGCAGTGAAGCGGACAGGGTGGTTTACGAGCAGTACTTC
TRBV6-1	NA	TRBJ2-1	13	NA	CASSDPQRLAQFF	TGTGCCAGCAGTGACCCCCAGCGTCTGGCGCAGTTCTTC
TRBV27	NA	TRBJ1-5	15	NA	CASSLKASSNQPQHF	TGTGCCAGCAGTTTAAAGGCCTCTAGCAATCAGCCCCAGCATTTT
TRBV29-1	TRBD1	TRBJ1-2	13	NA	CSGVTGSDYGYTF	TGCAGCGGGGTGACAGGGTCGGACTATGGCTACACCTTC
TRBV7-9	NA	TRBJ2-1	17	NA	CASSLGSGVLSYNEQFF	TGTGCCAGCAGCTTAGGGTCAGGGGTTCTCTCCTACAATGAGCAGTTCTTC